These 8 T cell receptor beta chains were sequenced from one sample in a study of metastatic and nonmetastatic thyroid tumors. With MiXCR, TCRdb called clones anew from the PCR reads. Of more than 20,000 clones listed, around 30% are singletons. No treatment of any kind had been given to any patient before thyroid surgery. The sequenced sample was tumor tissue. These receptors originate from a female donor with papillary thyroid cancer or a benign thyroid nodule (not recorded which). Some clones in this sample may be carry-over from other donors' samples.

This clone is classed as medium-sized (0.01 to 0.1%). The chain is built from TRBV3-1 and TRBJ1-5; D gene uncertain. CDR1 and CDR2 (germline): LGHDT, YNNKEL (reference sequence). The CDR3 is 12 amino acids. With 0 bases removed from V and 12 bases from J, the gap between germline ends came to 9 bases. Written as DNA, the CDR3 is TGTGCCAGCAGCCAAGATGGGAAGTACCAGCATTTT. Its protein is CASSQDGKYQHF.

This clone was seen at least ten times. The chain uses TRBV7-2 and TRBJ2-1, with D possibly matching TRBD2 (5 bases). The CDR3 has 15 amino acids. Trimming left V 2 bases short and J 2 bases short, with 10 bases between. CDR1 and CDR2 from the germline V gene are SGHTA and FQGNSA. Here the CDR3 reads CASSLTSGTYNEQFF. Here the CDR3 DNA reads TGTGCCAGCAGCTTAACAAGCGGTACCTACAATGAGCAGTTCTTC.

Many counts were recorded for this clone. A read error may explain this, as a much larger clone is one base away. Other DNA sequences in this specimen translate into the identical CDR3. CDR3 DNA: TGCAGTGCTGCGACGGACACAAGCTCTGGCTACACCTTC. This gives the protein CSAATDTSSGYTF. The chain carries TRBV20-1 and TRBJ1-2; tentative D call: TRBD1 (5 bases). V was clipped by 5 bases and J by 7 bases, with 17 bases between them. Germline V lookup: CDR1 DFQATT, CDR2 SNEGSKA (reference sequence). This CDR3 is built from 13 residues.

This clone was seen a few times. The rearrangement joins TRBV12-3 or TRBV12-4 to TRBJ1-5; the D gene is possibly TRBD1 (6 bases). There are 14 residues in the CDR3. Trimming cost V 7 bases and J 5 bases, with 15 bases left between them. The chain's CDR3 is CASISQGTHQPQHF. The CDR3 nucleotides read TGTGCCAGCATTAGCCAGGGGACACATCAGCCCCAGCATTTT.

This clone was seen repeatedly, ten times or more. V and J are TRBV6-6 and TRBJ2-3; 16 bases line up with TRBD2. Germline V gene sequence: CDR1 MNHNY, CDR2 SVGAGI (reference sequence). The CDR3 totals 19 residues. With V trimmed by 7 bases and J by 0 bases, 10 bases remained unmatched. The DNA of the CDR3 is TGTGCCAGCACCCTGGGGACTAGCGGGGGGGCTGGAAGCACAGATACGCAGTATTTT. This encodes CASTLGTSGGAGSTDTQYF.

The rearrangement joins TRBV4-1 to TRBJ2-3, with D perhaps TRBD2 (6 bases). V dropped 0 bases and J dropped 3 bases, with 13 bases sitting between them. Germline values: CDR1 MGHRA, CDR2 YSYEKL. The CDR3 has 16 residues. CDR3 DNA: TGCGCCAGCAGCCAAGATCAAGGACTAACAACAGATACGCAGTATTTT. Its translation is CASSQDQGLTTDTQYF.

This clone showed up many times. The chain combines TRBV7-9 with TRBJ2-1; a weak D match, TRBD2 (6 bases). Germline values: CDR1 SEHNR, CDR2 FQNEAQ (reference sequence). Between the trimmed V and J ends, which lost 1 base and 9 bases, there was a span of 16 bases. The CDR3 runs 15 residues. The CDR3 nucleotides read TGTGCCAGCAGCTTAGGCGAGGAGGGATCGGGTGAGCAGTTCTTC. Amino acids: CASSLGEEGSGEQFF.

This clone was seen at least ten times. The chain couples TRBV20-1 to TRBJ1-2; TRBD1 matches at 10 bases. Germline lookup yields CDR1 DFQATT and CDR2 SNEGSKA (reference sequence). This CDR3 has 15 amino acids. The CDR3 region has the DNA TGCTCCAGCCCAGACAGGGGGCTGAGTGGCTATGGCTACACCTTC. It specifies CSSPDRGLSGYGYTF.